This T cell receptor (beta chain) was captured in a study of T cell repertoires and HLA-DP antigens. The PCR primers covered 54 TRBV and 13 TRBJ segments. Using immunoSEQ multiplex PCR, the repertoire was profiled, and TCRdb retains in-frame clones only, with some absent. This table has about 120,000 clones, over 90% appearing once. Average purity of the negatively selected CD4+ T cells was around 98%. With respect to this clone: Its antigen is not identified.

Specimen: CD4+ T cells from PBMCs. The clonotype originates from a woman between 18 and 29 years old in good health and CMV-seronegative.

The CDR3 nucleotides are TGTGCCAGCAGCCCCAAGAGGGCTATAGCCAAAAACATTCAGTACTTC. Protein product: CASSPKRAIAKNIQYF. The V call is TRBV7-9, the J call TRBJ2-4, with D maybe TRBD2 (5 bases). The CDR3 covers 16 residues. Germline V gene lookup returns CDR1 SEHNR and CDR2 FQNEAQ (reference sequence). V was pared by 5 bases and J by 0 bases, with 14 bases between. The variable domain in full, with the rest retrieved from reference TRBV7-9 and TRBJ2-4, is DTGVSQNPRHKITKRGQNVTFRCDPISEHNRLYWYRQTLGQGPEFLTYFQNEAQLEKSRLLSDRFSAERPKGSFSTLEIQRTEQGDSAMYLCASSPKRAIAKNIQYFGAGTRLSVL.